This passage covers 32 T cell receptor beta chains from one sample sequenced in a study of regulatory T cells in long-lasting Graves disease. Combining iRepertoire HTBI primers with Arm-PCR of CDR3 regions, the authors built TCR beta libraries. Via MiXCR, TCRdb re-called the multiplex PCR reads, giving one row per CDR3 protein. Of about 660,000 distinct CDR3 sequences in the sample, approximately 31% were seen once. The time point here: persistent/refractory GD, antithyroid drugs over 5 years with positive TRAb. There was RNA extracted from PBMCs, and the TCR library was made from it. The input for sequencing was peripheral blood mononuclear cells (PBMCs), taken when the disease was refractory, from a patient treated with antithyroid drugs. The receptors were gathered from a female donor with Graves disease.

This clonotype has just a few counts. The chain is built from TRBV19 and TRBJ1-2; D not certain. Trimming left V 2 bases short and J 1 base short, with 11 bases between. The CDR3 is made up of 15 amino acids. Germline V gene sequence: CDR1 LNHDA, CDR2 SQIVND (reference sequence). The CDR3 region has the DNA TGTGCCAGTAGTATACCCGAGACCGGTAACTATGGCTACACCTTC. Amino acids: CASSIPETGNYGYTF. The full variable domain, rest sourced from reference TRBV19 and TRBJ1-2, is DGGITQSPKYLFRKEGQNVTLSCEQNLNHDAMYWYRQDPGQGLRLIYYSQIVNDFQKGDIAEGYSVSREKKESFPLTVTSAQKNPTAFYLCASSIPETGNYGYTFGSGTRLTVV.

The V call is TRBV9, the J call TRBJ1-1, with D perhaps TRBD1 (5 bases). V dropped 0 bases and J dropped 0 bases, with 9 bases sitting between them. Germline V gene lookup returns CDR1 SGDLS and CDR2 YYNGEE. This CDR3 is 15 amino acids long. CDR3 nucleotide sequence: TGTGCCAGCAGCGTAGGAAACAGGCTGAACACTGAAGCTTTCTTT. It specifies CASSVGNRLNTEAFF.

This clonotype was seen a handful of times. V and J are TRBV30 and TRBJ1-1; D might be TRBD1 (5 bases). The CDR3 totals 12 residues. Trimming removed 2 bases from V and 7 bases from J, with 11 bases in between. Germline V gives CDR1 GTSNPN, CDR2 SVGIG (reference sequence). The CDR3 sequence: CAWSRGIDEAFF. The CDR3, as DNA: TGTGCCTGGAGTCGGGGGATAGATGAAGCTTTCTTT.

The V and J genes are TRBV20-1 and TRBJ2-6; D unresolved. The CDR3 has 13 residues. The germline V gene has CDR1 DFQATT and CDR2 SNEGSKA (reference sequence). V gave up 2 bases and J gave up 0 bases, with 2 bases separating them. The CDR3 here is CSARLSGANVLTF. The CDR3 bases are TGCAGTGCTAGACTCTCTGGGGCCAACGTCCTGACTTTC.

This clonotype was seen repeatedly, ten times or more. J is TRBJ2-5 and V is TRBV28, with 7 bases identical to TRBD2. From germline, CDR1 is MDHEN and CDR2 SYDVKM. CDR3 size: 15 residues. Trimming took 4 bases from V and 1 from J; bases not matched to a gene: 6. The CDR3 DNA is TGTGCCAGCAGTTCTTATTCTAGCGGCCAAGAGACCCAGTACTTC. Translating it yields CASSSYSSGQETQYF.

The chain combines TRBV9 with TRBJ1-4; 7 bases map to TRBD1. The CDR3 loop spans 17 amino acids. J lost 0 bases, V lost 0 bases, and 5 bases had no gene match. The V gene's germline CDR1 is SGDLS and CDR2 YYNGEE. This chain's CDR3 is CASSVDRGVATNEKLFF. CDR3 nucleotides: TGTGCCAGCAGCGTAGACAGGGGCGTCGCAACTAATGAAAAACTGTTTTTT.

This clonotype was counted only a few times. The rearrangement joins TRBV13 to TRBJ1-6, with TRBD1 identical over 8 bases. This CDR3 has 16 amino acids. J lost 8 bases, V lost 4 bases, and 10 bases had no gene match. The germline V gene encodes CDR1 PRHDT and CDR2 FYEKMQ (reference sequence). DNA of the CDR3: TGTGCCAGCAGCTCGCGAGGACAGGGCTTTCATTCACCCCTCCACTTT. This gives the protein CASSSRGQGFHSPLHF.

The chain is built from TRBV10-3 and TRBJ1-1; D unresolved. Trimming removed 2 bases from V and 0 bases from J, with 7 bases in between. The CDR3 sequence is 14 residues long. The germline V gene encodes CDR1 ENHRY and CDR2 SYGVKD. CDR3 sequence (DNA): TGTGCCATCAGTGAGACCCAGTTGAACACTGAAGCTTTCTTT. Translating it yields CAISETQLNTEAFF.

The gene calls are TRBV7-3 and TRBJ1-6; TRBD1 agrees at 7 bases. V lost 4 bases and J lost 9; bases outside the gene matches: 3. From germline, CDR1 is SGHTA and CDR2 FQGTGA. This CDR3 is built from 13 residues. Here the CDR3 reads CASSSAGGSPLHF. Here the CDR3 DNA reads TGTGCCAGCAGCTCCGCAGGGGGTTCACCCCTCCACTTT.

The genes are TRBV10-3 and TRBJ2-7; 7 bases map to TRBD2. The junction had 7 bases not matched to a gene; V was cut back by 6 bases and J by 2 bases. CDR1 is ENHRY and CDR2 is SYGVKD in the germline V gene. The CDR3 length is 14 residues. In DNA form, the CDR3 reads TGTGCCATCAGGAGCGGGACGGAGCCCTACGAGCAGTACTTC. Translated, it gives CAIRSGTEPYEQYF.

The sample holds a few counts of this clonotype. The chain employs TRBV7-8 and TRBJ1-5; TRBD1 matches at 8 bases. The ends lost 0 bases at V and 4 bases at J; junction bases unmatched: 2. Germline V gene lookup returns CDR1 SGHVS and CDR2 FQNEAQ. CDR3 length: 15 amino acids. The CDR3 here is CASSLATGGNQPQHF. In nucleotides, the CDR3 is TGTGCCAGCAGCTTAGCCACAGGGGGAAATCAGCCCCAGCATTTT.

In this sample, this clonotype turned up a few times. The chain carries TRBV12-3 or TRBV12-4 and TRBJ1-5; no clear D. The CDR3 consists of 14 residues. V lost 6 bases to trimming and J lost 7 bases, with 16 bases between them. CDR3 protein: CASSPNRNRQPQHF. DNA for the CDR3: TGTGCCAGCAGCCCAAACCGGAACCGACAGCCCCAGCATTTT.

V is TRBV12-3 or TRBV12-4 and J is TRBJ2-1, with 11 bases identical to TRBD1. The trim removed 5 bases at V and 8 bases at J, leaving 11 bases unmatched. The CDR3 runs 16 residues. The CDR3 DNA reads as TGTGCCAGCAGTGCAAATCCCGGGACAGGGGGGGATGAGCAGTTCTTC. Translation: CASSANPGTGGDEQFF.

The chain combines TRBV7-9 with TRBJ1-4; 8 nucleotides agree with TRBD1. CDR1 and CDR2 from the germline V gene are SEHNR and FQNEAQ (reference sequence). V gave up 1 base and J gave up 7 bases; unmatched junction bases: 5. This CDR3 contains 15 residues. In DNA form, the CDR3 reads TGTGCCAGCAGCTTAGACGGGACAGGTGGTGAAAAACTGTTTTTT. Translating it yields CASSLDGTGGEKLFF.

The gene calls are TRBV28 and TRBJ1-2; D gene uncertain. V was trimmed by 0 bases and J by 5 bases, leaving 4 bases between them. CDR1 MDHEN and CDR2 SYDVKM come from the germline V gene. This CDR3 region has 12 residues. The CDR3 DNA reads TGTGCCAGCAGTTTATGGAATTATGGCTACACCTTC. Translation: CASSLWNYGYTF.

This sequence joins TRBV29-1 and TRBJ1-3; 8 bases agree with TRBD1. CDR1 is SQVTM, CDR2 ANQGSEA, per germline. The CDR3 spans 15 residues. The V segment lost 6 bases and the J segment 0 bases; nucleotides outside the gene matches: 7. The CDR3, as DNA: TGCAGCGTAAGAGGACAGGGAGGCTCTGGAAACACCATATATTTT. It encodes CSVRGQGGSGNTIYF. Supplemented by reference TRBV29-1 and TRBJ1-3, the full variable domain reads SAVISQKPSRDICQRGTSLTIQCQVDSQVTMMFWYRQQPGQSLTLIATANQGSEATYESGFVIDKFPISRPNLTFSTLTVSNMSPEDSSIYLCSVRGQGGSGNTIYFGEGSWLTVV.

This clonotype has only a few counts. The genes are TRBV12-3 or TRBV12-4 and TRBJ2-6; D unclear. The germline V and J ends were trimmed by 5 bases and 2 bases, with 16 bases remaining between them. CDR3 length: 17 amino acids. This CDR3 reads CASSPGRRPAGANVLTF. In DNA, the CDR3 is TGTGCCAGCAGTCCCGGACGGCGGCCGGCTGGGGCCAACGTCCTGACTTTC.

V and J are TRBV7-9 and TRBJ1-2; 7 bases are a match to TRBD1. Trimming at V came to 6 bases and at J to 7 bases, leaving 11 bases not matched to a gene. Germline CDR1 reads SEHNR; CDR2 reads FQNEAQ (reference sequence). The CDR3 totals 14 residues. CDR3 protein: CASSPPGQMAGYTF. The CDR3 region has the DNA TGTGCCAGCAGTCCACCGGGACAGATGGCTGGCTACACCTTC.

The rearrangement uses TRBV6-1 and TRBJ2-3; 10 bases agree with TRBD2. From germline, CDR1 is MNHNS and CDR2 SASEGT. V was clipped by 4 bases and J by 6 bases; unmatched bases: 7. This CDR3 is 15 amino acids long. This chain's CDR3 is CASSVGGTSVDTQYF. The CDR3 DNA follows: TGTGCCAGCAGTGTTGGTGGGACTAGCGTCGATACGCAGTATTTT.

There are a few counts of this clonotype. V and J are TRBV11-2 and TRBJ1-1; the D gene is possibly TRBD1 (5 bases). The CDR3 is 16 amino acids. The germline V gene has CDR1 SGHAT and CDR2 FQNNGV. Trimming took 5 bases from V and 4 from J, leaving 20 bases between them. The DNA for the CDR3 is TGTGCCAGCAGCCAATATCGGGGGGGATCGCGCACTGAAGCTTTCTTT. It codes for CASSQYRGGSRTEAFF.

This chain uses TRBV29-1 with TRBJ1-2; D is undetermined. Trimming took off 5 bases at V and 1 base at J, with 23 bases between the two ends. The CDR3 totals 17 residues. CDR1 SQVTM and CDR2 ANQGSEA come from the germline V gene. The CDR3, as DNA: TGCAGCGTTTCCCATGAAGGAGTCCCGGCCATTAACTATGGCTACACCTTC. Translated, it gives CSVSHEGVPAINYGYTF.

A single count supports this clonotype. The chain joins TRBV10-3 to TRBJ1-4; possibly TRBD1 for D (5 bases). This CDR3 spans 14 amino acids. The germline gives CDR1 ENHRY, CDR2 SYGVKD. Trimming pared 7 bases from V and 7 bases from J, leaving 16 bases between. Written as DNA, the CDR3 is TGTGCCATCAACGATAAGGGGATAGGTGAAAAACTGTTTTTT. The encoded protein is CAINDKGIGEKLFF.

The CDR3: CASSLVRQGSSYNSPLHF. CDR3 in DNA: TGTGCCAGCAGCTTGGTGCGACAGGGGAGCTCCTATAATTCACCCCTCCACTTT. This chain connects TRBV5-8 to TRBJ1-6, with TRBD1 matching 8 bases. This CDR3 contains 18 residues. CDR1 is SGHTS, CDR2 YDEGEE, per germline. The ends lost 0 bases at V and 0 bases at J; junction bases unmatched: 5.

This clonotype has more than one count but fewer than ten. The chain uses TRBV11-1 and TRBJ2-5, with D unresolved. Trimming pared 6 bases from V and 1 base from J, leaving 15 bases between. Looked up from germline, CDR1 is SGHAT and CDR2 is FQDESV (reference sequence). The CDR3 runs 15 residues. The CDR3: CASRYGRGAQETQYF. Here the CDR3 DNA reads TGTGCCAGCAGGTACGGTAGAGGAGCCCAAGAGACCCAGTACTTC.

The table lists this clonotype with a few counts. The chain combines TRBV20-1 with TRBJ1-1; 7 nucleotides agree with TRBD1. Germline trimming cut 6 bases from V and 1 base from J; bases unmatched to any gene: 8. The germline gives CDR1 DFQATT, CDR2 SNEGSKA (reference sequence). This CDR3 is 14 amino acids long. Here the CDR3 reads CSATDRTRNTEAFF. The CDR3 region has the DNA TGCAGTGCCACGGACAGGACCCGGAACACTGAAGCTTTCTTT.

The CDR3 DNA reads TGTGCCAGCAGTTCAACGACAGGGGGGTACAATGAGCAGTTCTTC. Translating it yields CASSSTTGGYNEQFF. This chain connects TRBV12-3 or TRBV12-4 to TRBJ2-1, with TRBD1 identical over 9 bases. The CDR3 spans 15 residues. Trimming removed 4 bases from V and 4 bases from J; junction bases left unmatched: 5.

The table lists this clonotype with a few counts. This sequence joins TRBV3-1 and TRBJ1-1, with TRBD1 as a possible D gene (6 bases). Germline V CDR1 and CDR2: LGHDT, YNNKEL (reference sequence). V was cut by 6 bases and J by 2 bases, with 13 bases left in between. CDR3 size: 14 residues. The CDR3 coding sequence is TGTGCCAGCAGTTCTTACAGGGCCAACACTGAAGCTTTCTTT. It specifies CASSSYRANTEAFF. Variable domain in full (rest from reference TRBV3-1 and TRBJ1-1): DTAVSQTPKYLVTQMGNDKSIKCEQNLGHDTMYWYKQDSKKFLKIMFSYNNKELIINETVPNRFSPKSPDKAHLNLHINSLELGDSAVYFCASSSYRANTEAFFGQGTRLTVV.

In this sample, this clonotype turned up many times. The chain combines TRBV28 with TRBJ1-2; possible D gene TRBD1, 6 bases. V was trimmed by 5 bases and J by 5 bases, leaving 18 bases between them. Germline CDR1 MDHEN, CDR2 SYDVKM. This CDR3 region has 15 residues. The CDR3 here is CASSTSPGGRYGYTF. The DNA for the CDR3 is TGTGCCAGCAGTACCTCCCCCGGGGGGCGTTATGGCTACACCTTC.

The chain carries TRBV20-1 and TRBJ1-3; a possible D gene is TRBD1 (5 bases). Germline V gene sequence: CDR1 DFQATT, CDR2 SNEGSKA (reference sequence). This CDR3 spans 14 amino acids. V was cut by 6 bases and J by 1 base, with 13 bases left in between. For the CDR3, the DNA is TGCAGTGCCCGAGGGACGTTTTCTGGAAACACCATATATTTT. Protein: CSARGTFSGNTIYF.

This rearrangement joins TRBV19 to TRBJ1-5; 7 nucleotides line up with TRBD1. V shed 6 bases and J 7 bases; nucleotides not matched to a gene: 6. This CDR3 has 13 amino acids. CDR1 is LNHDA, CDR2 SQIVND, per germline (reference sequence). The CDR3 DNA is TGTGCCAGTAGGGACAGGATTGACCAGCCCCAGCATTTT. It codes for CASRDRIDQPQHF.

This chain joins TRBV7-9 and TRBJ1-2; 7 bases align to TRBD1. This CDR3 is 15 amino acids long. V lost 5 bases to trimming and J lost 7 bases; unmatched junction nucleotides: 13. Germline V gene lookup returns CDR1 SEHNR and CDR2 FQNEAQ (reference sequence). The CDR3 is CASSQEEGAGVGYTF. CDR3 nucleotide sequence: TGTGCCAGCAGCCAAGAAGAGGGGGCTGGGGTTGGCTACACCTTC.

The J gene is TRBJ1-5, the V gene TRBV7-6; D is ambiguous. Germline values: CDR1 SGHVS, CDR2 FNYEAQ. V was cut by 2 bases and J by 1 base, with 3 bases left in between. The CDR3 sequence is 13 residues long. The CDR3 is CASSLKSNQPQHF. In DNA, the CDR3 is TGTGCCAGCAGCTTAAAGAGCAATCAGCCCCAGCATTTT.